The rows below give T cell receptor beta chains drawn from one sample of a study of cytomegalovirus exposure and HLA in healthy donors. Here immunoSEQ multiplex PCR was the method, and the copy in TCRdb shows in-frame clones only, minus some. This sample has 150,000 to 200,000 clones, with roughly 77% found just once. Sequencing was carried out using PBMCs. These receptors all stem from a male donor in good health and CMV-seropositive. Each CDR3 is given with its conserved first and last residue. D genes are given only for firm matches. The size entry is marked missing in some rows and otherwise reads once, few, many or a size class.

d_call,j_call,clone_size,v_call,cdr3_nt,cdr3_aa
TRBD1,TRBJ1-1,few,TRBV2,TGTGCCAGCAGCATTAAGACAGGGTTTGAAGCTTTCTTT,CASSIKTGFEAFF
TRBD2,TRBJ2-2,NA,TRBV11-2,TGTGCCAGCAGCTACAGCGGGGTCACCGGGGAGCTGTTTTTT,CASSYSGVTGELFF
TRBD1,TRBJ2-2,NA,TRBV10-3,TGTGCCATCAGTTCTCAGGGGGATAAGGGCGGGGAGCTGTTTTTT,CAISSQGDKGGELFF
TRBD2,TRBJ2-1,once,TRBV9,TGTGCCAGCAGCCCGGTTAGCGGGGGCTCCTACAATGAGCAGTTCTTC,CASSPVSGGSYNEQFF
NA,TRBJ2-3,NA,TRBV19,TGTGCCAGTAGTATGTTACTGCAGGGCGCCCCAGATACGCAGTATTTT,CASSMLLQGAPDTQYF
NA,TRBJ1-2,NA,TRBV7-9,TGTTCCAGCAGTCTCGAGAGCCGGAACTATGGCTACACCTTC,CSSSLESRNYGYTF
TRBD2,TRBJ2-7,NA,TRBV7-2,TGTGCCAGCACGACGGGGGGAGCGGTCTACGAGCAGTACTTC,CASTTGGAVYEQYF
NA,TRBJ1-5,NA,TRBV6-6,TGTGCCAGCAGTGCCCGACAGGGCAATCAGCCCCAGCATTTT,CASSARQGNQPQHF
TRBD1,TRBJ1-6,NA,TRBV4-1,TGCGCCAGCAGCCAAGGGTCCTCACCCACAGGGGTAAGCTCACCCCTCCACTTT,CASSQGSSPTGVSSPLHF
TRBD1,TRBJ2-7,once,TRBV7-3,TGTGCCAGCAGCTTAGGATGGACAGGGGAGGACGAGCAGTACTTC,CASSLGWTGEDEQYF
NA,TRBJ2-7,few,TRBV9,TGTGCCAGCAGCTTGGCGGGCGTCCCCTACGAGCAGTACTTC,CASSLAGVPYEQYF
NA,TRBJ2-2,NA,TRBV9,TGTGCCAGCAGCGTAGATGCTCAGATGAACACCGGGGAGCTGTTTTTT,CASSVDAQMNTGELFF
NA,TRBJ2-7,NA,TRBV7-9,TGTGCCAGCAGCGTTACCTACGAGCAGTACTTC,CASSVTYEQYF
TRBD1,TRBJ1-3,NA,TRBV27,TGTGCCAGCAAAGGACAGGGGTTTTTTGGAAACACCATATATTTT,CASKGQGFFGNTIYF
NA,TRBJ1-6,NA,TRBV5-6,TGTGCCAGCAGCGCCGGACAGCTCTATAATTCACCCCTCCACTTT,CASSAGQLYNSPLHF
NA,TRBJ2-7,NA,TRBV5-8,TGTGCCAGCGACCGTCGGGGGACCCACGAGCAGTACTTC,CASDRRGTHEQYF
NA,TRBJ2-3,NA,TRBV7-9,TGTGCCAGCACAAGCCTCGGCACAGATACGCAGTATTTT,CASTSLGTDTQYF
TRBD1,TRBJ1-2,NA,TRBV2,TGTGCCAGCATGGGACAGGGAACCTATGGCTACACCTTC,CASMGQGTYGYTF
TRBD2,TRBJ2-1,NA,TRBV9,TGTGCCAGCAGTCCGGGACTAGCGGGAGCTCCCGAGCAGTTCTTC,CASSPGLAGAPEQFF
TRBD1,TRBJ1-5,NA,TRBV19,TGTGCCAGTAGTATAGGAGGGACAGGGATCAATCAGCCCCAGCATTTT,CASSIGGTGINQPQHF
NA,TRBJ2-1,few,TRBV5-1,TGCGCCAGCAGCTTGATTGAGGGTTCCGATGAGCAGTTCTTC,CASSLIEGSDEQFF
TRBD1,TRBJ1-2,NA,TRBV5-4,TGTGCCAGCAGCGGGCAGGGGGTGAGTGGCTACACCTTC,CASSGQGVSGYTF
NA,TRBJ1-1,NA,TRBV4-1,TGCGCCAGCAGCCAAGACAGGGGAGTGGACACTGAAGCTTTCTTT,CASSQDRGVDTEAFF
TRBD2,TRBJ2-7,NA,TRBV27,TGTGCCAGCAGTTTCTCCAGCGGGAGGTACGAGCAGTACTTC,CASSFSSGRYEQYF
NA,TRBJ2-5,NA,TRBV11-3,TGTGCCAGCAGCTTTGGTGGGGCGGAAGAGACCCAGTACTTC,CASSFGGAEETQYF
NA,TRBJ1-1,NA,TRBV19,TGTGCCAGTAGTGGCGGGGGAGACACTGAAGCTTTCTTT,CASSGGGDTEAFF
TRBD1,TRBJ2-7,once,TRBV5-5,TGTGCCAGCAGTCGGGACAGGGCGAACTCCTACGAGCAGTACTTC,CASSRDRANSYEQYF
TRBD1,TRBJ2-6,few,TRBV7-2,TGTGCCAGCAGCTTAGGAGGGGGCCCCGGGGCCAACGTCCTGACTTTC,CASSLGGGPGANVLTF
TRBD1,TRBJ1-5,NA,TRBV18,TGTGCCAGCTCACCCCGACAGGGGGCTAGGGATCAGCCCCAGCATTTT,CASSPRQGARDQPQHF
NA,TRBJ2-7,few,TRBV6-1,TGTGCCAGCGATGGAGGATTCGGCTACGAGCAGTACTTC,CASDGGFGYEQYF
TRBD2,TRBJ2-7,NA,TRBV28,TGTGCCAGCAGTTTAGTTGCGGGAGTCGGGGAGCAGTACTTC,CASSLVAGVGEQYF
TRBD2,TRBJ2-1,NA,TRBV4-1,TGCGCCAGCAGCCAAGCCTCAGGACTAGCGGGACGCGAGCAGTTCTTC,CASSQASGLAGREQFF
NA,TRBJ2-2,NA,TRBV7-6,TGTGCCAGCAGCTTACAGGGGAACGGGGAGCTGTTTTTT,CASSLQGNGELFF
TRBD2,TRBJ2-1,NA,TRBV6-6,TGTGCCAGCCAACTGAACGGACTAGCGGGAGGGGATGAGCAGTTCTTC,CASQLNGLAGGDEQFF
NA,TRBJ2-3,few,TRBV9,TGTGCCAGCAGCGTAGGAGGGAACGGGGCAGATACGCAGTATTTT,CASSVGGNGADTQYF
NA,TRBJ2-7,NA,TRBV4-2,TGTGCCAGCAGCCAAGACTGGCGGGCAACCTACGAGCAGTACTTC,CASSQDWRATYEQYF
TRBD2,TRBJ2-7,NA,TRBV5-1,TGCGCCAGCAGCTACGGACTAGATAAACAACAGCAGTACTTC,CASSYGLDKQQQYF